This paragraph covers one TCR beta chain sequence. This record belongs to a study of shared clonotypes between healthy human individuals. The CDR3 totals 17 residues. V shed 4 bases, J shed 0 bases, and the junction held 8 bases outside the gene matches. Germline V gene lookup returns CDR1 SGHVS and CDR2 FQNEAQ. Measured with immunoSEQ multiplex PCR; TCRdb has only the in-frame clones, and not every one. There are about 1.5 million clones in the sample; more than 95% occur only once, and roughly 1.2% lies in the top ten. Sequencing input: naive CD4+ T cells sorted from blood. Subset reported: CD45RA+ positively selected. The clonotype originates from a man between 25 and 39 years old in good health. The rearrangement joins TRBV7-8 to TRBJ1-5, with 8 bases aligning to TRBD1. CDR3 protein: CASSSDRGDYSNQPQHF. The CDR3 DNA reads TGTGCCAGCAGCTCCGACAGGGGCGATTATAGCAATCAGCCCCAGCATTTT.